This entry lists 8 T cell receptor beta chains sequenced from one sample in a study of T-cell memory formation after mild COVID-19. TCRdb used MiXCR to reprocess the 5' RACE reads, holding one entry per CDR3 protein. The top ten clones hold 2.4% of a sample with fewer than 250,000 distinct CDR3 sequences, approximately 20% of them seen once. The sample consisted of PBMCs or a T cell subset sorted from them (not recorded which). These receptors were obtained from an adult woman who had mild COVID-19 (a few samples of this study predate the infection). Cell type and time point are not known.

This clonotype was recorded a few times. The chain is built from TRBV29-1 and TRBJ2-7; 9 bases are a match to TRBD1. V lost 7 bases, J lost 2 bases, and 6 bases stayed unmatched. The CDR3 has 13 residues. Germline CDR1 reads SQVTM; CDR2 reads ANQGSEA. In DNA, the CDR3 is TGCAGCGCGAGACAGGGGGGGGCCTACGAGCAGTACTTC. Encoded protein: CSARQGGAYEQYF.

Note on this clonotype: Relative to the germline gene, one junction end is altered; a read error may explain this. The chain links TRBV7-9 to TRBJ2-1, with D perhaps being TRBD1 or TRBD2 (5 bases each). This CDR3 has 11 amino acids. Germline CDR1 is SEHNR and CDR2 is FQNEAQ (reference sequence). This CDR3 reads CASSSTIGTVF. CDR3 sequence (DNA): TGTGCCAGCAGCTCGACAATTGGGACGGTCTTC.

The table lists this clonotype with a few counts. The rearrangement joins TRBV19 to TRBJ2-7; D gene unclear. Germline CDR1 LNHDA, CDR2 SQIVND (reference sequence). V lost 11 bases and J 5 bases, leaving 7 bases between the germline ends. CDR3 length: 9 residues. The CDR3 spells CASCNEQYF. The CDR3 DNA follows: TGTGCCTCCTGCAACGAGCAGTACTTC.

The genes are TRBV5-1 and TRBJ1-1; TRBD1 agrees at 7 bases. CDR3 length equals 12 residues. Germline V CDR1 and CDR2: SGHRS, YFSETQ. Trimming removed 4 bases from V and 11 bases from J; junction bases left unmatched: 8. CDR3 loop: CASSLNGGGAFF. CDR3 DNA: TGCGCCAGCAGCCTGAATGGAGGGGGCGCTTTCTTT.

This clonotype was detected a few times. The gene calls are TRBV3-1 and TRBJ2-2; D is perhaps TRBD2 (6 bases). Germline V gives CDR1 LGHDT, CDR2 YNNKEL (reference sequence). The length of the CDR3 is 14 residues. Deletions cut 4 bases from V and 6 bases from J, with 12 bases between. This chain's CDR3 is CASSRDSGAGELFF. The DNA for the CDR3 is TGTGCCAGCAGCCGGGACTCCGGGGCCGGGGAGCTGTTTTTT.

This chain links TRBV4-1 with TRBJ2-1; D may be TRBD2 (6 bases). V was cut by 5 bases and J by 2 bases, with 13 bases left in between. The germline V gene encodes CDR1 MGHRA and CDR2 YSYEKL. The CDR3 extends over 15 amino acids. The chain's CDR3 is CASSGNGGPYNEQFF. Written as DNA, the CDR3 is TGCGCCAGCAGCGGAAACGGGGGACCCTACAATGAGCAGTTCTTC.

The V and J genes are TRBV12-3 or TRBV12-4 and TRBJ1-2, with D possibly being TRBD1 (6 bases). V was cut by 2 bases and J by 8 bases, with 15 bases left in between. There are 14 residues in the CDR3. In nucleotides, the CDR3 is TGTGCCAGCAGTTTATCGGGGGGGCTGGGCGGCTACACCTTC. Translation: CASSLSGGLGGYTF.

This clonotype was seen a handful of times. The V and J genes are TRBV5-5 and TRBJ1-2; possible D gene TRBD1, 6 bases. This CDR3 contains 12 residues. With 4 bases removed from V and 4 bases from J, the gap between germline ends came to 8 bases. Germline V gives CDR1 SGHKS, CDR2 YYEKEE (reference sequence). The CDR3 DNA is TGTGCCAGCAGCATGGACAGCTATGGCTACACCTTC. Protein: CASSMDSYGYTF.